Described below is a single TCR beta chain sequence and its context. This clonotype was picked up many times. The clone's antigen remains unknown. No qualities accompany the bases; no much larger clone lies one base away. The TCR beta CDR3 regions were amplified from the RNA transcripts. The first round of RT-PCR for the TCR CDR3 was performed with the HTBI primer set and the Qiagen OneStep RT-PCR kit. The libraries were constructed in a second round of multiplex PCR and then size-selected and purified. The libraries were sequenced on an Illumina HiSeq2000 using paired-end 100 bp reads. In the source study's methods: SOAPnuke was used to process the raw data, throwing out any read that contained adapters or uncalled bases, had a mean Phred below 15, or lacked an exact constant-primer or identifier match. COPE v1.2.5 was used to merge the high-quality paired reads, and each unique nucleotide sequence was defined as a clonotype. Clonotypes were aligned to IMGT TRBV, TRBD and TRBJ reference segments using MiTCR v1.1. Analysis was restricted to V-J combinations with a frequency above 0.0001, which covered over 98% of repertoires. A TCS score was defined as the ratio between F50 (clonal expansion) and ExV (chaos), using BLOSUM62-based TCRdist between CDR3 peptides within each V-J. Welch's t-statistics and random forest reduced some 510 V-J features to 13, which were used in a naive Bayes classifier (R e1071). The Morisita-Horn index was used to measure how similar the thyroid and blood repertoires were. TCRdb passed the public sequencing reads through fastp at Q25 and MiXCR, retaining productive beta sequences. Records with the same CDR3 protein are collapsed into one entry carrying the most frequent genes and DNA. What appears here as the V and J calls and clone size reflects TCRdb's work, not the paper's. The sample table lists approximately 610,000 distinct CDR3 sequences, 14% to 15% of them with a count of one. The ten largest make up about 4.5% of the sample.

Ophthalmopathy patients had moderately to severely active disease, with a Clinical Activity Score of 3 or more, a NOSPECS grade of 4 or more, and a disease duration of less than 3 months. Patients with uncontrolled infections, other autoimmune diseases, pregnancy or lactation were excluded. Diagnoses relied on clinical symptoms, serum thyroxine and TRAb, thyroid ultrasound and orbital computed tomography. PBMCs were separated from approximately 10 ml of fresh peripheral blood using Ficoll-Paque density gradient centrifugation. Total RNA was extracted with Trizol reagent, and quality was checked on an Agilent 2100 Bioanalyzer. V is reduced by 4 bases and J by 4 bases, leaving a spacing of 15 bases between them. The CDR3 starts with the cysteine, ends with the phenylalanine, and has 16 residues. The only DNA kept is the CDR3, 48 bases in frame from the first base. CDR1 and CDR2, looked up from the germline V gene, are SGHRS and YFSETQ.

The record originates from a study of T cells in Graves' hyperthyroidism and ophthalmopathy (dated by TCRdb to the late 2010s). Study-level background: Peripheral blood samples were taken at initial diagnosis, before any treatment was given. The 80 to 100 discovery patients were randomly divided into training and test sets at a 7:3 ratio. According to the paper, TCR Vbeta CDR3 sequencing was carried out on 135 peripheral blood samples, which came from approximately 43 ophthalmopathy, roughly 75 hyperthyroidism and about 17 progressor patients. To identify distinguishing TCR V-J signatures, a discovery cohort of around 100 patients was used, comprising 43 with Graves' ophthalmopathy and 57 with stable Graves' hyperthyroidism. An independent validation cohort of around 20 hyperthyroidism patients and 17 patients who later progressed to ophthalmopathy tested prospective prediction of ophthalmopathy. In about 6 Graves' hyperthyroidism patients, the study also compared T-cell repertoires from thyroid tissue with T-cell repertoires from blood. Following sampling, methimazole starting at 30 mg daily was given to hyperthyroidism patients, and high-dose intravenous methylprednisolone was given to ophthalmopathy patients.

Summary of the overall study and its limitations: In validation, progression to ophthalmopathy was predicted by the model with around 70% sensitivity and just over 72% specificity, a median of around 6.5 months before onset. A 13 V-J signature model separated ophthalmopathy from stable hyperthyroidism, with approximately 87% sensitivity and roughly 84% specificity in cross-validation and 80%/75% in testing. Most expanded thyroid clonotypes (frequency above 0.001) were also detected in blood, a finding suggesting that blood repertoires may reflect thyroid immune responses. Sample size was not statistically predetermined, and blinding of investigators to group allocation was not performed.

This chain is built from TRBV5-1 and TRBJ2-6, with no reliable assignment of the D segment. Sequenced sample: blood. The receptor was derived from a woman between 35 and 50 years old with Graves' ophthalmopathy. The DNA sequence is as follows: TGCGCCAGCAGCCCGGGCATCGTGGGAGGGGCCAACGTCCTGACTTTC. Its protein reads: CASSPGIVGGANVLTF.